This T cell receptor beta chain was documented in a study of blood T cell repertoires in COVID-19. Study summary: Sites in the United States, Italy and Spain provided acute and convalescent COVID-19 samples.

In the authors' workflow: Estimated nucleated cell counts came from reference gene primer amplification. Assay: immunoSEQ multiplex PCR; the TCRdb copy retains only in-frame clones and omits some. D and trimming were read from the DNA, whereas the V and J calls and clone size are those reported in that table. The table records under 500,000 clones, more than 85% of them present only once. V lost 6 bases, J lost 0 bases, and 24 bases lay in between. The CDR3 spans 19 residues. The germline CDR1 and CDR2 sequences are MDHEN and SYDVKM. This TCR derives from a woman aged 25 to 39 with acute or convalescent COVID-19. This chain joins TRBV28 and TRBJ1-3; tentative D call: TRBD1 (5 bases). The sample taken for sequencing was peripheral blood. The CDR3 reads CASSPQRGSGRFSGNTIYF. The CDR3 DNA sequence: TGTGCCAGCAGCCCACAGCGTGGATCAGGGAGGTTCTCTGGAAACACCATATATTTT.